The source of this T cell receptor beta chain is a study of memory CD4+ T cells and cytomegalovirus serostatus. Single viable CD3+CD4+CD8-CD45RO+ cells were sorted as the memory CD4+ T cells. Serum IgG to CMV pp150, pp28, p38 and p52 defined serostatus. Clones were read by immunoSEQ multiplex PCR, and TCRdb kept only the in-frame ones, dropping some. The sample lists 55,000 to 65,000 clones, roughly 81% occurring once. CDR1 SGHVS and CDR2 FQNEAQ come from the germline V gene. The CDR3 spans 16 residues. Between the trimmed V and J ends, which lost 5 bases and 1 base, there was a span of 16 bases. The specimen sequenced was memory CD4+ T cells from blood. The chain recombines TRBV7-8 with TRBJ2-3, with D unresolved. The sequence was obtained from an adult in good health and CMV-seronegative. The CDR3 is CASSPRRDPRTDTQYF. The CDR3 DNA follows: TGTGCCAGCAGCCCTAGAAGGGATCCACGCACAGATACGCAGTATTTT.